This entry features one T cell receptor (beta chain) sequence. This entry belongs to a study of naive CD8 T cells in extremely preterm neonates. V was pared by 6 bases and J by 8 bases, with 10 bases of the junction left unmatched. The CDR3 sequence is 14 residues long. The germline gives CDR1 LNHDA, CDR2 SQIVND (reference sequence). The method was immunoSEQ multiplex PCR; TCRdb's version includes in-frame clones alone and lacks a portion of them. The data show about 5,800 clones, with 95% to 98% seen just once and 0.6% to 0.95% held by the top ten. The source material was naive CD8+ T cells from blood. This chain links TRBV19 with TRBJ2-4; 7 positions match TRBD1. The sequence derives from a human donor in good health. The CDR3 DNA sequence: TGTGCCAGTAGATCCAGACAAGGACAGGACATTCAGTACTTC. It specifies CASRSRQGQDIQYF.